The 8 T cell receptor beta chains below all came from one sample that was sequenced in a study of cytomegalovirus exposure and HLA in healthy donors. PCR primers comprised 60 Vbeta and 13 Jbeta primers. TCRdb's copy holds only in-frame clones and misses some; the assay was immunoSEQ multiplex PCR. The sample has 200,000 to 250,000 clones. The sample consisted of PBMCs. The receptors were gathered from a girl aged 2-10 years in good health and CMV-seropositive.

V is TRBV5-4 and J is TRBJ1-4, with 10 bases aligning to TRBD1. Looked up from germline, CDR1 is SGHNT and CDR2 is YYREEE (reference sequence). The junction had 8 bases not matched to a gene; V was cut back by 4 bases and J by 8 bases. The CDR3 extends over 15 amino acids. The CDR3 DNA reads as TGTGCCAGCAGCGACACCGGGACAGGGGAGGAAAAACTGTTTTTT. It codes for CASSDTGTGEEKLFF.

CDR3 amino acids: CASSRIDEQFF. CDR3 nucleotide sequence: TGTGCCAGCAGCCGTATCGATGAGCAGTTCTTC. The chain is built from TRBV7-9 and TRBJ2-1, with D hard to call. The CDR3 loop spans 11 amino acids. CDR1 is SEHNR, CDR2 FQNEAQ, per germline (reference sequence). Trimming took off 5 bases at V and 8 bases at J, with 7 bases between the two ends.

The chain links TRBV15 to TRBJ2-7, with D hard to call. The V end lost 1 base, the J end lost 2 bases, and 9 bases lay between the germline ends. Germline values: CDR1 LNHNV, CDR2 YYDKDF (reference sequence). The CDR3 totals 14 residues. The CDR3, as DNA: TGTGCCACCAGCAGAGGAGGTCTGGCCTACGAGCAGTACTTC. This gives the protein CATSRGGLAYEQYF.

The genes are TRBV2 and TRBJ2-7; no definite D call. CDR1 and CDR2 from the germline V gene are SNHLY and FYNNEI. This CDR3 has 12 residues. Trimming stripped 3 bases from V and 9 bases from J, with 12 bases between. CDR3 sequence reads: CASSEGLGRQYF. For the CDR3, the DNA is TGTGCCAGCAGTGAGGGTCTAGGTCGGCAGTACTTC.

The V and J genes are TRBV19 and TRBJ1-1; D ambiguous. Trimming took off 5 bases at V and 7 bases at J, with 8 bases between the two ends. This CDR3 has 11 amino acids. Germline-derived CDR1 and CDR2 are LNHDA and SQIVND (reference sequence). The CDR3 bases are TGTGCCAGTAGTGCCTCGGGTGAAGCTTTCTTT. This gives the protein CASSASGEAFF.

Note on this clone: The junction departs from the called germline gene at one end, perhaps through a read error. The J gene is TRBJ2-7, the V gene TRBV7-9; the D gene is possibly TRBD1 (6 bases). The length of the CDR3 is 15 residues. Germline lookup yields CDR1 SEHNR and CDR2 FQNEAQ (reference sequence). The CDR3 region has the DNA TGTGCCAGCAGCTTCGCCTCAGAACCGGGACACATAACGCTCTTC. Translated: CASSFASEPGHITLF.

The V and J genes are TRBV10-3 and TRBJ2-7; TRBD1 matches at 7 bases. The V gene's germline CDR1 is ENHRY and CDR2 SYGVKD. The trim removed 4 bases at V and 3 bases at J, leaving 3 bases unmatched. The CDR3 sequence is 13 residues long. The CDR3 region is CAISGAGGYEQYF. The CDR3 DNA is TGTGCCATCAGTGGGGCAGGGGGCTACGAGCAGTACTTC.

The rearrangement joins TRBV2 to TRBJ2-5, with 10 nucleotides matching TRBD2. This CDR3 contains 12 residues. Germline V gene lookup returns CDR1 SNHLY and CDR2 FYNNEI. J gave up 13 bases and V 9 bases, and 11 bases lay outside the gene matches. In DNA, the CDR3 is TGTGCCAGTTTCCTAGCGGGAGTAGCAGTGTACTTC. Translating gives CASFLAGVAVYF.